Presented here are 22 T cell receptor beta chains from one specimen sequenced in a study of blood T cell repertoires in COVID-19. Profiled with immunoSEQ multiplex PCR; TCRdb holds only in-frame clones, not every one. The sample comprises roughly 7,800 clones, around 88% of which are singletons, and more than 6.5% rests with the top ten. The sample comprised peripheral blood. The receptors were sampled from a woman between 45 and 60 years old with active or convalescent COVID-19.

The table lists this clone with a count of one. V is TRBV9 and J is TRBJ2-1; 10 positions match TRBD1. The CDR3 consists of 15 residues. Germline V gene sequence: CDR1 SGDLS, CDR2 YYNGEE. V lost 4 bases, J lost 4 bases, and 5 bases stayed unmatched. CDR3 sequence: CASSPGQGGYNEQFF. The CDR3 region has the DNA TGTGCCAGCAGCCCCGGACAGGGGGGGTACAATGAGCAGTTCTTC.

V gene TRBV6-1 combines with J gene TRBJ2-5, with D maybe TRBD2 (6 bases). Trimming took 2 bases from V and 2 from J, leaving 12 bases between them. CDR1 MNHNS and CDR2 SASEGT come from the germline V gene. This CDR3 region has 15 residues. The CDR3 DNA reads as TGTGCCAGCAGTGAATTCACCGGGAGTCAAGAGACCCAGTACTTC. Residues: CASSEFTGSQETQYF.

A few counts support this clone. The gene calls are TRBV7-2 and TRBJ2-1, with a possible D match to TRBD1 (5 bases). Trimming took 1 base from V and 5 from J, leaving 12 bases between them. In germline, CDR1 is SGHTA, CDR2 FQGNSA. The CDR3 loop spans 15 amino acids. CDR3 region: CASSLEATEHNEQFF. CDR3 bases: TGTGCCAGCAGCTTAGAGGCGACAGAGCACAATGAGCAGTTCTTC.

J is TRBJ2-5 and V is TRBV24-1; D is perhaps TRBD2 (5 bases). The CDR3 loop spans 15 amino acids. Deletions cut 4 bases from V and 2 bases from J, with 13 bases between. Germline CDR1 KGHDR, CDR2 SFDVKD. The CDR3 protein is CATSDPSEGQETQYF. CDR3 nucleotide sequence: TGTGCCACCAGTGACCCCAGTGAGGGACAAGAGACCCAGTACTTC.

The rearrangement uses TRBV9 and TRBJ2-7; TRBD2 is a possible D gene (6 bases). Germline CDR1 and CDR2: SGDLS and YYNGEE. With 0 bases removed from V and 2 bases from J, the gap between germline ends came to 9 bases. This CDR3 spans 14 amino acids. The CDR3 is CASSVGGVTYEQYF. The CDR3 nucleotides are TGTGCCAGCAGCGTAGGCGGGGTTACCTACGAGCAGTACTTC.

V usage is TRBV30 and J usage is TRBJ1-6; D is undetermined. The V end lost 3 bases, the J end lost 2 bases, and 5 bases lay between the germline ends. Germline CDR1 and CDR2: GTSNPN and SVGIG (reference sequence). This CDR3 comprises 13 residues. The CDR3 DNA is TGTGCCTGGAGGGAGGCCTATAATTCACCCCTCCACTTT. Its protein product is CAWREAYNSPLHF. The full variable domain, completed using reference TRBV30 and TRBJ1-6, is SQTIHQWPATLVQPVGSPLSLECTVEGTSNPNLYWYRQAAGRGLQLLFYSVGIGQISSEVPQNLSASRPQDRQFILSSKKLLLSDSGFYLCAWREAYNSPLHFGNGTRLTVT.

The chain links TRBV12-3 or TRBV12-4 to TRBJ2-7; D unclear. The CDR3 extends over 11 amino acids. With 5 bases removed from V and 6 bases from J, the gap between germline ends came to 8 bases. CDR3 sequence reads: CASSPSREQYF. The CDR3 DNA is TGTGCCAGCAGTCCGAGTCGCGAGCAGTACTTC.

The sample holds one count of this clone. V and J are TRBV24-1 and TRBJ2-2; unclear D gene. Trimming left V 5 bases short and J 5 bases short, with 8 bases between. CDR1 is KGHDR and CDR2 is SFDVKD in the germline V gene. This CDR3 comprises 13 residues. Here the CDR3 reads CATSAPLTGELFF. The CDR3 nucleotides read TGTGCCACCAGTGCCCCCCTTACCGGGGAGCTGTTTTTT.

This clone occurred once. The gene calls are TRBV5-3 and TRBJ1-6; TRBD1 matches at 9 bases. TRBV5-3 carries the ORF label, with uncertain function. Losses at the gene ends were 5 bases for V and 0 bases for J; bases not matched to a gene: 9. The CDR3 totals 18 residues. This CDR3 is CARRPGQGKRSYNSPLHF. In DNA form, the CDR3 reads TGTGCCAGAAGGCCGGGACAGGGTAAACGCTCCTATAATTCACCCCTCCACTTT.

The CDR3 region is CASSPRLASSYEQYF. In DNA, the CDR3 is TGTGCCAGCTCGCCTAGACTAGCCAGCTCCTACGAGCAGTACTTC. The rearrangement joins TRBV18 to TRBJ2-7; 7 bases fit TRBD2. This CDR3 is built from 15 residues. CDR1 and CDR2 (germline): KGHSH, LQKENI. The J segment lost 0 bases and the V segment lost 6 bases, leaving 8 bases of the junction unmatched.

CDR3 residues: CATRLAGSNTQYF. CDR3 DNA: TGTGCCACCAGACTAGCGGGGTCCAATACGCAGTATTTT. This chain links TRBV19 with TRBJ2-3, with TRBD2 identical over 11 bases. CDR1 and CDR2 (germline): LNHDA, SQIVND (reference sequence). V gave up 10 bases and J gave up 7 bases; unmatched junction bases: 7. This CDR3 is built from 13 residues.

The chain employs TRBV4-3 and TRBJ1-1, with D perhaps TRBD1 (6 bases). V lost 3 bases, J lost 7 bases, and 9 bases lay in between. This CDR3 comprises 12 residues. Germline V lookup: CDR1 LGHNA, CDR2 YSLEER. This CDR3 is CASSQSDSEAFF. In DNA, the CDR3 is TGCGCCAGCAGCCAGTCGGACAGTGAAGCTTTCTTT.

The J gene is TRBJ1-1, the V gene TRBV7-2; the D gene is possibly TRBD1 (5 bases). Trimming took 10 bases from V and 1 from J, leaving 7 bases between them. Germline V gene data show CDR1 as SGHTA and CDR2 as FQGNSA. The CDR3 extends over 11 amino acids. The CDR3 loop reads CATGQNTEAFF. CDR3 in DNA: TGTGCCACTGGACAGAACACTGAAGCTTTCTTT.

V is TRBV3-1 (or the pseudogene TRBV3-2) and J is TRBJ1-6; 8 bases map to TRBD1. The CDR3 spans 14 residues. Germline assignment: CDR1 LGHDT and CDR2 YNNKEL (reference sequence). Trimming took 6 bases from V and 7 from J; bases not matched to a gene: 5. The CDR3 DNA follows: TGTGCCAGCAGACCAGGGGGCTGGAATTCACCCCTCCACTTT. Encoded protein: CASRPGGWNSPLHF.

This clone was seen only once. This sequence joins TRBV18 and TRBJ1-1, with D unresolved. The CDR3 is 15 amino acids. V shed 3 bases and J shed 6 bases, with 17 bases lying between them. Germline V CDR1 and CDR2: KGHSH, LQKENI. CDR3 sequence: CASSPRGGSVPEAFF. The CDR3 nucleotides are TGTGCCAGCTCACCGCGGGGAGGGAGTGTCCCTGAAGCTTTCTTT.

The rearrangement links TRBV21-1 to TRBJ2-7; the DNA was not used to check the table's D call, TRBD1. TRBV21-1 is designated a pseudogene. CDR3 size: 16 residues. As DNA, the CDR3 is TGTGCCAGCAGCACGCGGGGCCGACAGGGGGCGGGGGAGCAGTACTTC. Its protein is CASSTRGRQGAGEQYF.

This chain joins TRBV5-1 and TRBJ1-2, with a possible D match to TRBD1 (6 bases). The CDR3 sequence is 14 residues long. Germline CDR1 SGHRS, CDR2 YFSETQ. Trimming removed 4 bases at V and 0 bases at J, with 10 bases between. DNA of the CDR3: TGCGCCAGCAGCCCCGGACAGTCTAACTATGGCTACACCTTC. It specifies CASSPGQSNYGYTF.

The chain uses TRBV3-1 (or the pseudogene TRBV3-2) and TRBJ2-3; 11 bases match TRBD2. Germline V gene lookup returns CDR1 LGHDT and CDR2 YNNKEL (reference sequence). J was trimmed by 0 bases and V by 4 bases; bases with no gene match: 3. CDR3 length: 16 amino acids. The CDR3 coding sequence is TGTGCCAGCAGCCTGGGACTAGCGGAGAGCACAGATACGCAGTATTTT. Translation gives CASSLGLAESTDTQYF.

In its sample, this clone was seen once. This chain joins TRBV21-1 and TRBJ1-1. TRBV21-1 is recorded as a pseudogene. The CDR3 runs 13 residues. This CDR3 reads CASSSGGVTEAFF. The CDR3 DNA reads TGTGCCAGCAGCAGTGGGGGGGTCACTGAAGCTTTCTTT.

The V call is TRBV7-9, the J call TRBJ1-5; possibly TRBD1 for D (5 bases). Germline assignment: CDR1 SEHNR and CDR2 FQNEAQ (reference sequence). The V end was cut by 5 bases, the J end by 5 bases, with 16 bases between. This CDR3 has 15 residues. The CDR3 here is CASSPTEGGDQPQHF. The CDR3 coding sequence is TGTGCCAGCAGCCCCACCGAGGGAGGGGATCAGCCCCAGCATTTT.

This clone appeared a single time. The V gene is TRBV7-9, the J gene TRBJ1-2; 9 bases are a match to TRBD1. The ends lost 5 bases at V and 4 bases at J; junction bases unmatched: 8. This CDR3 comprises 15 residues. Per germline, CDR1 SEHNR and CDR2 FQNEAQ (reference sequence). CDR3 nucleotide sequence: TGTGCCAGCAGCGCCCCGGGACAGGGCATCTATGGCTACACCTTC. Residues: CASSAPGQGIYGYTF.

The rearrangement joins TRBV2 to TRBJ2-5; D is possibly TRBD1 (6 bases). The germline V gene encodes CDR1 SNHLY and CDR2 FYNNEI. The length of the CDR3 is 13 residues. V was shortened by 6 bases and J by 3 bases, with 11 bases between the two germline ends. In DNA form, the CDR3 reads TGTGCCAGCAGCGCACACAGGGAAGAGACCCAGTACTTC. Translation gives CASSAHREETQYF.